Sequencing of this T cell receptor beta chain was carried out in a study of response to subunit inactivated influenza vaccine. The study, taken as a whole, reports: That few new T cells are recruited by each seasonal influenza vaccination was the authors' suggestion.

This clonotype was recorded at least ten times. Its antigen is not identified. From the RT-PCR reads, TCRdb called clonotypes with MiXCR, one entry per CDR3 protein. The sample holds about 500,000 distinct CDR3 sequences, 13% seen once. The ends lost 3 bases at V and 6 bases at J; junction bases unmatched: 1. Germline loops: CDR1 SEHNR, CDR2 FQNEAQ (reference sequence). This CDR3 comprises 12 residues. This TCR came from a man in his fifties or sixties who received an inactivated influenza vaccine. The chain employs TRBV7-9 and TRBJ2-7, with 8 bases lining up with TRBD1. The sample consisted of PBMCs from blood, taken about 40 days after vaccination. CDR3 nucleotides: TGTGCCAGCAGCTTCGACAGGGGCGAGCAGTACTTC. Translating gives CASSFDRGEQYF.